The 19 T cell receptor beta chains in this list originate from one sample, sequenced in a study of T cell responses to AZD1222 COVID-19 vaccine. The repertoire was sequenced with immunoSEQ multiplex PCR; TCRdb's copy has only in-frame clones and lacks some. The sample carries about 150,000 clones, over 75% recorded once. The starting material was peripheral blood, obtained on day 0 of AZD1222 vaccination. Receptors originate from an adult in good health.

The chain employs TRBV28 and TRBJ1-1; D not certain. Trimming stripped 3 bases from V and 1 base from J, with 6 bases between. CDR1 MDHEN and CDR2 SYDVKM come from the germline V gene. The CDR3 contains 13 residues. The CDR3, as DNA: TGTGCCAGCAGTTTGAAGGGGAACACTGAAGCTTTCTTT. This gives the protein CASSLKGNTEAFF.

J is TRBJ2-3 and V is TRBV19; no clear D. The V gene lost 8 bases and the J gene lost 6 bases, with 15 bases spanning the gap. This CDR3 has 13 amino acids. Germline CDR1 and CDR2: LNHDA and SQIVND (reference sequence). The CDR3 spells CASSMRISDTQYF. The CDR3 nucleotides are TGTGCCAGTTCTATGAGGATATCGGATACGCAGTATTTT.

The J gene is TRBJ2-7, the V gene TRBV7-8; D not resolved. The length of the CDR3 is 14 residues. V gave up 4 bases and J gave up 7 bases, with 17 bases separating them. Germline CDR1 SGHVS, CDR2 FQNEAQ. For the CDR3, the DNA is TGTGCCAGCAGCTACGGTGGCTATTCGGGTGAGCAGTACTTC. Amino acid sequence: CASSYGGYSGEQYF.

The J gene is TRBJ1-2, the V gene TRBV28; 7 bases match TRBD1. V shed 5 bases, J shed 5 bases, and the junction held 5 bases outside the gene matches. CDR3 size: 13 residues. Germline CDR1 and CDR2: MDHEN and SYDVKM. The CDR3 here is CASSGTDSYGYTF. CDR3 nucleotide sequence: TGTGCCAGCAGTGGGACAGATTCTTATGGCTACACCTTC.

This chain joins TRBV18 and TRBJ1-2; possibly TRBD1 for D (5 bases). This CDR3 region has 15 residues. CDR1 is KGHSH and CDR2 is LQKENI in the germline V gene. Trimming took off 6 bases at V and 0 bases at J, with 14 bases between the two ends. CDR3 DNA sequence: TGTGCCAGCTCTTCCTTGGACAAAGCTAACTATGGCTACACCTTC. This sequence encodes CASSSLDKANYGYTF.

The rearrangement links TRBV20-1 to TRBJ2-1, with a weak D call TRBD2 (6 bases). The CDR3 length is 11 residues. Trimming pared 6 bases from V and 9 bases from J, leaving 12 bases between. The germline V gene has CDR1 DFQATT and CDR2 SNEGSKA (reference sequence). CDR3 sequence (DNA): TGCAGTGCGATACTAGCAGGTGAGCAGTTCTTC. It translates to CSAILAGEQFF.

In DNA, the CDR3 is TGTGCCAGCAGCGTAGCGGCTTCTCGGAGCTCCTATAATTCACCCCTCCACTTT. It specifies CASSVAASRSSYNSPLHF. The chain combines TRBV9 with TRBJ1-6; D is ambiguous. Trimming shortened V by 0 bases and J by 0 bases, and 13 bases separated the two germline ends. The CDR3 contains 18 residues. Per the germline V gene, CDR1 is SGDLS and CDR2 is YYNGEE.

This clone was recorded once. The chain uses TRBV11-3 and TRBJ2-3; 16 bases fit TRBD2. Germline loops: CDR1 SGHNT, CDR2 YENEEA. The CDR3 is 16 residues long. V shed 5 bases and J 6 bases; nucleotides not matched to a gene: 5. In DNA, the CDR3 is TGTGCCAGCAGCCCGGGACTAGCGGGAGGGCCCGATACGCAGTATTTT. Its translation: CASSPGLAGGPDTQYF.

A single count supports this clone. The chain carries TRBV27 and TRBJ1-6; D gene ambiguous. Between the trimmed V and J ends, which lost 5 bases and 10 bases, there was a span of 12 bases. From germline, CDR1 is MNHEY and CDR2 SMNVEV (reference sequence). The CDR3 is made up of 13 amino acids. The CDR3 DNA reads as TGTGCCAGCAGTCCGTACTTTAGGTCACCCCTCCACTTT. This codes for CASSPYFRSPLHF.

V and J are TRBV15 and TRBJ1-1; D ambiguous. The germline V gene encodes CDR1 LNHNV and CDR2 YYDKDF (reference sequence). This CDR3 comprises 12 residues. Deletions cut 2 bases from V and 1 base from J, with 2 bases between. The DNA of the CDR3 is TGTGCCACCAGCAGATCGAACACTGAAGCTTTCTTT. This encodes CATSRSNTEAFF.

On this clone: Other nucleotide sequences from this sample produce the same CDR3. The CDR3 is CASSQDRRETQYF. DNA for the CDR3: TGTGCCAGCAGCCAAGACCGCCGGGAGACCCAGTACTTC. The rearrangement links TRBV4-2 to TRBJ2-5; D uncertain. V shed 0 bases and J shed 5 bases, with 7 bases lying between them. CDR1 and CDR2 (germline): LGHNA, YNFKEQ. The CDR3 is 13 amino acids.

This chain joins TRBV18 and TRBJ1-1, with D perhaps TRBD1 (6 bases). From germline, CDR1 is KGHSH and CDR2 LQKENI. V was pared by 3 bases and J by 3 bases, with 14 bases between. The CDR3 has 15 residues. Here the CDR3 reads CASSPSRGLDTEAFF. In nucleotides, the CDR3 is TGTGCCAGCTCACCTTCCAGGGGCCTGGACACTGAAGCTTTCTTT. Together with reference TRBV18 and TRBJ1-1, the CDR3 gives the full variable domain: NAGVMQNPRHLVRRRGQEARLRCSPMKGHSHVYWYRQLPEEGLKFMVYLQKENIIDESGMPKERFSAEFPKEGPSILRIQQVVRGDSAAYFCASSPSRGLDTEAFFGQGTRLTVV.

This clone was recorded a few times. The V call is TRBV27, the J call TRBJ1-5; tentatively, D is TRBD1 (6 bases). The V end lost 6 bases, the J end lost 4 bases, and 13 bases lay between the germline ends. CDR1 is MNHEY, CDR2 SMNVEV, per germline (reference sequence). The CDR3 has 14 amino acids. The CDR3 DNA sequence: TGTGCCAGCAGGGCCACAGGGTCGAATCAGCCCCAGCATTTT. As protein: CASRATGSNQPQHF.

V is TRBV28 and J is TRBJ1-1, with 7 bases lining up with TRBD1. There are 13 residues in the CDR3. Germline lookup yields CDR1 MDHEN and CDR2 SYDVKM. Trimming at V came to 7 bases and at J to 1 base, leaving 3 bases not matched to a gene. Here the CDR3 reads CASNRDRNTEAFF. The CDR3 DNA reads as TGTGCCAGCAACCGGGACAGGAACACTGAAGCTTTCTTT.

The chain carries TRBV6-5 and TRBJ1-1; tentative D call: TRBD1 (5 bases). From germline, CDR1 is MNHEY and CDR2 SVGAGI. V was clipped by 0 bases and J by 7 bases, with 6 bases between them. The CDR3 contains 12 residues. CDR3 protein: CASSYSGGEAFF. The DNA of the CDR3 is TGTGCCAGCAGTTACTCGGGGGGTGAAGCTTTCTTT.

The DNA for the CDR3 is TGTGCCAGCAGCCAAGATACTTTGCGGGTGTACAATGAGCAGTTCTTC. It codes for CASSQDTLRVYNEQFF. J is TRBJ2-1 and V is TRBV14; D may be TRBD2 (5 bases). Germline V gene lookup returns CDR1 SGHDN and CDR2 FVKESK. The CDR3 covers 16 residues. Trimming shortened V by 0 bases and J by 4 bases, and 13 bases separated the two germline ends. The whole variable domain, remainder taken from reference TRBV14 and TRBJ2-1, is EAGVTQFPSHSVIEKGQTVTLRCDPISGHDNLYWYRRVMGKEIKFLLHFVKESKQDESGMPNNRFLAERTGGTYSTLKVQPAELEDSGVYFCASSQDTLRVYNEQFFGPGTRLTVL.

The genes are TRBV23-1 and TRBJ1-4; tentative D call: TRBD1 (6 bases). TRBV23-1 is identified as an open reading frame with a role that is uncertain. With 5 bases removed from V and 2 bases from J, the gap between germline ends came to 18 bases. This CDR3 is built from 17 residues. The CDR3 sequence is CASSNGTHVQTNEKLFF. CDR3 coding DNA: TGCGCCAGCAGTAACGGGACACACGTTCAGACTAATGAAAAACTGTTTTTT.

The V gene is TRBV24-1, the J gene TRBJ1-1; 8 nucleotides align to TRBD1. Germline-derived CDR1 and CDR2 are KGHDR and SFDVKD. This CDR3 has 14 residues. J lost 2 bases, V lost 7 bases, and 5 bases had no gene match. This chain's CDR3 is CATSEDRENTEAFF. The DNA of the CDR3 is TGTGCCACCAGCGAGGACAGGGAAAACACTGAAGCTTTCTTT.

In its sample, this clone was seen a few times. The V call is TRBV11-2, the J call TRBJ2-7; 10 bases are shared with TRBD2. Per the germline V gene, CDR1 is SGHAT and CDR2 is FQNNGV. There are 14 residues in the CDR3. V shed 3 bases, J shed 2 bases, and the junction held 1 base outside the gene matches. CDR3 loop: CASSFLAGAYEQYF. Here the CDR3 DNA reads TGTGCCAGCAGCTTTCTAGCGGGAGCCTACGAGCAGTACTTC.